The clone carrying this T cell receptor (beta chain) was seen only a few times. This record comes from a study of control samples from healthy donors and cancer patients. The method was immunoSEQ multiplex PCR; TCRdb's version includes in-frame clones alone and lacks a portion of them. This sample has about 85,000 clones, with roughly nine tenths found just once. CDR3 length equals 14 residues. Trimming took off 1 base at V and 9 bases at J, with 16 bases between the two ends. From germline, CDR1 is GTSNPN and CDR2 SVGIG (reference sequence). The sequence was obtained from a woman aged 55-70 years in good health. Sequenced: blood. The V gene is TRBV30, the J gene TRBJ2-1; TRBD1 is a possible D gene (6 bases). The CDR3 DNA sequence: TGTGCCTGGAGTGGAGGGGGATTGAGCGGTGAGCAGTTCTTC. It is translated as CAWSGGGLSGEQFF.